This T cell receptor (beta chain) was profiled in a study of blood T cell repertoires in COVID-19. Turning to the study itself: Acute and convalescent COVID-19 specimens originated in the United States, Italy and Spain. Sample material is recorded as cDNA or gDNA derived from T cells, B-cell-depleted T cells, or PBMCs.

The Seattle patients joined while their infection was active and were tracked longitudinally afterward. Under the authors' procedure: For nucleated cells, counts were estimated from reference gene primer amplification. The protocol was immunoSEQ multiplex PCR, while the TCRdb copy is restricted to in-frame clones and leaves out a portion. V and J calls and clone size are copied from that table; D and trimming were computed from the DNA. Here the sample spans about 370,000 clones, more than 70% being singletons. The sequence derives from a woman between 25 and 40 years old with COVID-19, enrolled during active disease. Sequencing used peripheral blood.

The chain's CDR3 is CASSPRDSRNEKLFF. The CDR3 DNA reads TGTGCCAGTAGTCCCCGGGACAGCCGAAATGAAAAACTGTTTTTT. This rearrangement joins TRBV19 to TRBJ1-4, with 7 bases lining up with TRBD1. Germline-derived CDR1 and CDR2 are LNHDA and SQIVND (reference sequence). This CDR3 region has 15 residues. Trimming at V came to 5 bases and at J to 5 bases, leaving 8 bases not matched to a gene.